Below are 12 T cell receptor beta chains sequenced from a single sample in a study of T-cell memory formation after mild COVID-19. MiXCR, applied by TCRdb to the 5' RACE reads, yields one record per CDR3 protein. The table has 350,000 or so distinct CDR3 sequences, 20% to 25% seen once. Sequenced input: PBMCs or a T cell subset sorted from them (not recorded which). Receptor source: a man in his late teens or twenties who had mild COVID-19 (a few samples of this study predate the infection). Cell type and time point are not known.

In this sample, this clonotype turned up a few times. The chain recombines TRBV7-2 with TRBJ1-5, with 8 bases that match TRBD1. Germline V CDR1 and CDR2: SGHTA, FQGNSA. V dropped 4 bases and J dropped 5; count of bases not matched to a gene: 7. This CDR3 region has 15 residues. The CDR3: CASSSLTGAYQPQHF. In DNA, the CDR3 is TGTGCCAGCAGCTCCCTGACAGGGGCCTATCAGCCCCAGCATTTT.

J is TRBJ1-1 and V is TRBV6-5; D call uncertain. CDR3 length equals 14 residues. CDR1 is MNHEY and CDR2 is SVGAGI in the germline V gene. Trimming removed 4 bases at V and 1 base at J, with 10 bases between. The CDR3 nucleotides read TGTGCCAGCAGTTCGATAGGGAGGAACACTGAAGCTTTCTTT. Translating it yields CASSSIGRNTEAFF.

This clonotype has a handful of counts. The chain links TRBV7-2 to TRBJ1-6; D may be TRBD1 (6 bases). There are 16 residues in the CDR3. Germline CDR1 SGHTA, CDR2 FQGNSA. V was trimmed by 5 bases and J by 7 bases, leaving 18 bases between them. DNA for the CDR3: TGTGCCAGCAGCGTGGGGTGGACAGAGAAAAATTCACCCCTCCACTTT. It specifies CASSVGWTEKNSPLHF.

The J gene is TRBJ1-1, the V gene TRBV7-9; a possible D gene is TRBD1 (6 bases). The V and J ends lost 2 bases and 3 bases respectively, with 10 bases between them. Germline values: CDR1 SEHNR, CDR2 FQNEAQ (reference sequence). This CDR3 contains 14 residues. The CDR3 is CASSLTKGDTEAFF. DNA of the CDR3: TGTGCCAGCAGCTTAACTAAGGGGGACACTGAAGCTTTCTTT.

This clonotype showed up many times. The V call is TRBV12-3 or TRBV12-4, the J call TRBJ2-2; D is tentatively TRBD1 or TRBD2 (6 bases each). Trimming shortened V by 6 bases and J by 5 bases, and 25 bases separated the two germline ends. The CDR3 is 18 residues long. The CDR3 spells CASRPTMWYRAGTGELFF. The DNA for the CDR3 is TGTGCCAGCAGACCAACCATGTGGTACAGGGCGGGAACCGGGGAGCTGTTTTTT.

This clonotype has a count of ten or more. The V and J genes are TRBV3-1 and TRBJ2-6; perhaps TRBD2 as D (6 bases). CDR1 LGHDT and CDR2 YNNKEL come from the germline V gene (reference sequence). The length of the CDR3 is 18 residues. Trimming removed 3 bases at V and 0 bases at J, with 15 bases between. CDR3 residues: CASSHGSGESSGANVLTF. In nucleotides, the CDR3 is TGTGCCAGCAGCCACGGCTCGGGGGAGTCCTCTGGGGCCAACGTCCTGACTTTC.

The rearrangement uses TRBV30 and TRBJ2-2; TRBD2 matches at 7 bases. The CDR3 loop spans 14 amino acids. The junction had 10 bases not matched to a gene; V was cut back by 5 bases and J by 7 bases. CDR1 and CDR2 from the germline V gene are GTSNPN and SVGIG (reference sequence). CDR3 in DNA: TGTGCCTGGGAGATAGCGGGTGCGGGCGGGGAGCTGTTTTTT. It is translated as CAWEIAGAGGELFF. The full variable domain, rest sourced from reference TRBV30 and TRBJ2-2, is SQTIHQWPATLVQPVGSPLSLECTVEGTSNPNLYWYRQAAGRGLQLLFYSVGIGQISSEVPQNLSASRPQDRQFILSSKKLLLSDSGFYLCAWEIAGAGGELFFGEGSRLTVL.

This clonotype was seen only a few times. The chain employs TRBV7-6 and TRBJ2-5; D remains ambiguous. Trimming took off 5 bases at V and 9 bases at J, with 13 bases between the two ends. The CDR3 runs to 12 residues. The germline CDR1 and CDR2 sequences are SGHVS and FNYEAQ. In DNA, the CDR3 is TGTGCCAGCAGCACCGGTCCTGTCGCCCAGTACTTC. Amino acids: CASSTGPVAQYF. Based on the CDR3 plus reference TRBV7-6 and TRBJ2-5, the full variable domain is GAGVSQSPRYKVTKRGQDVALRCDPISGHVSLYWYRQALGQGPEFLTYFNYEAQQDKSGLPNDRFSAERPEGSISTLTIQRTEQRDSAMYRCASSTGPVAQYFGPGTRLLVL.

This clonotype has a handful of counts. J is TRBJ1-1 and V is TRBV5-1, with TRBD1 matching over 7 bases. J gave up 5 bases and V 5 bases, and 6 bases lay outside the gene matches. The CDR3 consists of 13 residues. Per the germline V gene, CDR1 is SGHRS and CDR2 is YFSETQ. The CDR3 DNA sequence: TGCGCCAGCAGTTTCCAGGGGGTGACTGAAGCTTTCTTT. Its protein product is CASSFQGVTEAFF.

CDR3 coding DNA: TGCGCCAGCAGCCAAGGGGTAGGGGTGCCCACTGAAGCTTTCTTT. Residues: CASSQGVGVPTEAFF. The gene calls are TRBV4-3 and TRBJ1-1, with D possibly TRBD1 on 5 matching bases. V was trimmed by 1 base and J by 4 bases, leaving 13 bases between them. The germline V gene has CDR1 LGHNA and CDR2 YSLEER. The CDR3 runs to 15 residues.

This clonotype has only a few counts. The V and J genes are TRBV27 and TRBJ1-1; a possible D gene is TRBD1 (5 bases). V was trimmed by 1 base and J by 3 bases, leaving 9 bases between them. This CDR3 comprises 14 residues. Germline V CDR1 and CDR2: MNHEY, SMNVEV (reference sequence). The CDR3: CASSLFREHTEAFF. For the CDR3, the DNA is TGTGCCAGCAGTTTATTCAGGGAGCACACTGAAGCTTTCTTT.

There are many counts of this clonotype. V usage is TRBV7-2 and J usage is TRBJ2-3; no firm D call. Germline V gene sequence: CDR1 SGHTA, CDR2 FQGNSA. The CDR3 contains 13 residues. V was cut by 1 base and J by 4 bases, with 6 bases left in between. The CDR3 nucleotides are TGTGCCAGCAGCTTAGTTCGAGCAGATACGCAGTATTTT. It is translated as CASSLVRADTQYF. Using reference TRBV7-2 and TRBJ2-3 for the parts outside the CDR3, the full variable domain is GAGVSQSPSNKVTEKGKDVELRCDPISGHTALYWYRQSLGQGLEFLIYFQGNSAPDKSGLPSDRFSAERTGGSVSTLTIQRTQQEDSAVYLCASSLVRADTQYFGPGTRLTVL.